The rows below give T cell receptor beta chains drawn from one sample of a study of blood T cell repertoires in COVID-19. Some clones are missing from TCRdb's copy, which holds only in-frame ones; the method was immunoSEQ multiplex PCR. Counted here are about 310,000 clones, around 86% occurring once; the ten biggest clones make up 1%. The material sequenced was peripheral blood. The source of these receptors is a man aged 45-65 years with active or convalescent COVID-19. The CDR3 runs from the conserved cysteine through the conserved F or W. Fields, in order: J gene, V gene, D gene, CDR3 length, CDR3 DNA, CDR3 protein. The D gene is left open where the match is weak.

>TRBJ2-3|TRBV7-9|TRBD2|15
TGTGCCAGCAGCTCATCCGGGACTAGCGATGATACGCAGTATTTT
CASSSSGTSDDTQYF
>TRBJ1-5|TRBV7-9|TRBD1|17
TGTGCCAGCAGCTTAGTATGGGACAGCCACAACGATCAGCCCCAGCATTTT
CASSLVWDSHNDQPQHF
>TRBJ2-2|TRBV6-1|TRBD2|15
TGTGCCACACTAGCGGGGGGGCCGAACACCGGGGAGCTGTTTTTT
CATLAGGPNTGELFF
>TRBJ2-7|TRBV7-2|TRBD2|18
TGTGCCAGCAGCTTAATAAGCGGGGGGGCAACAGGGTTGGCCGAGCAGTACTTC
CASSLISGGATGLAEQYF
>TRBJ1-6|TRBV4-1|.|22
TGCGCCAGCAGCCATCGGTTCGGGGGGACACTCCTTCCGAGCTCCTATAATTCACCCCTCCACTTT
CASSHRFGGTLLPSSYNSPLHF
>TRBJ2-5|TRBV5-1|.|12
TGCGCCAGCAGTGAGGCGCGGGACAGTTACTACTTC
CASSEARDSYYF
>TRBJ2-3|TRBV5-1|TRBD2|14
TGCGCCAGCAGCGTAGCGGGCGACACAGATACGCAGTATTTT
CASSVAGDTDTQYF
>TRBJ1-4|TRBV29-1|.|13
TGCAGCGTGCCGGACAGAGCTAATGAAAAACTGTTTTTT
CSVPDRANEKLFF
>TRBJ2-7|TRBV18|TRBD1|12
TGTGCCAGCTCGCCTCCAGGGGGCGAGCAGTACTTC
CASSPPGGEQYF
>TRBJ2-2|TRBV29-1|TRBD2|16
TGCAGCGTATACTCCGGGACTAGCGTCACCACCGGGGAGCTGTTTTTT
CSVYSGTSVTTGELFF